The 16 T cell receptor beta chains given below trace back to one sample, sequenced in a study of blood T cell repertoires in COVID-19. Profiled with immunoSEQ multiplex PCR; TCRdb holds only in-frame clones, not every one. The sample lists 50,000 to 85,000 clones; around four fifths were seen once. The sequencing sample was made of peripheral blood. These receptors originate from a human donor in a cohort sampled during active COVID-19.

This sequence joins TRBV7-8 and TRBJ1-6; the D gene is possibly TRBD1 (6 bases). V was cut by 1 base and J by 5 bases, with 9 bases left in between. The V gene's germline CDR1 is SGHVS and CDR2 FQNEAQ. This CDR3 has 15 residues. The CDR3 DNA is TGTGCCAGCAGCTTAGGGACAGTTAATAATTCACCCCTCCACTTT. Translating gives CASSLGTVNNSPLHF.

The J gene is TRBJ2-7, the V gene TRBV11-3; 11 bases map to TRBD2. J gave up 4 bases and V 2 bases, and 1 base lay outside the gene matches. CDR1 and CDR2 (germline): SGHNT, YENEEA. The CDR3 covers 14 residues. The CDR3 loop reads CASSLTSGSYEQYF. CDR3 nucleotides: TGTGCCAGCAGCTTAACTAGCGGGAGTTACGAGCAGTACTTC.

This sequence joins TRBV27 and TRBJ2-7; D remains ambiguous. CDR3 size: 14 residues. CDR1 is MNHEY and CDR2 is SMNVEV in the germline V gene (reference sequence). Trimming took off 2 bases at V and 7 bases at J, with 15 bases between the two ends. CDR3 nucleotide sequence: TGTGCCAGCAGTTTAGGCAGAGGCGGCTGGGAGCAGTACTTC. The encoded protein is CASSLGRGGWEQYF.

This clone was picked up a small number of times. The chain joins TRBV5-1 to TRBJ2-7; 8 bases map to TRBD1. Germline-derived CDR1 and CDR2 are SGHRS and YFSETQ. The CDR3 has 11 residues. Germline trimming cut 5 bases from V and 12 bases from J; bases unmatched to any gene: 7. The CDR3, as DNA: TGCGCCAGCAGGTCGGACAGGGTTCCGTACTTC. Protein: CASRSDRVPYF.

V gene TRBV6-2 or TRBV6-3 combines with J gene TRBJ2-1; 14 bases line up with TRBD2. The CDR3 extends over 18 amino acids. The germline V gene encodes CDR1 MNHEY and CDR2 SVGEGT. With V trimmed by 8 bases and J by 2 bases, 11 bases remained unmatched. The CDR3, as DNA: TGTGCCAGCTGCCTGGGACTAGCGGGAGTATCAGCCTACAATGAGCAGTTCTTC. Translation: CASCLGLAGVSAYNEQFF.

The count of this clone is one. This rearrangement joins TRBV19 to TRBJ2-7, with 13 bases identical to TRBD2. Losses at the gene ends were 3 bases for V and 5 bases for J; bases not matched to a gene: 4. Per the germline V gene, CDR1 is LNHDA and CDR2 is SQIVND (reference sequence). The CDR3 has 15 residues. The DNA for the CDR3 is TGTGCCAGTAGTATGGGACTAGCGGGAACCCACGAGCAGTACTTC. This sequence encodes CASSMGLAGTHEQYF.

This clone was recorded only once. The rearrangement joins TRBV18 to TRBJ2-3; 10 bases fit TRBD2. Germline V gene lookup returns CDR1 KGHSH and CDR2 LQKENI. Trimming at V came to 10 bases and at J to 4 bases, leaving 8 bases not matched to a gene. The CDR3 sequence is 14 residues long. The CDR3 loop is CATKSGRDSDTQYF. DNA for the CDR3: TGTGCCACCAAAAGCGGGAGGGACTCAGATACGCAGTATTTT.

The J gene is TRBJ2-3, the V gene TRBV10-3; D is perhaps TRBD1 (6 bases). In germline, CDR1 is ENHRY, CDR2 SYGVKD. The CDR3 consists of 14 residues. V was trimmed by 6 bases and J by 2 bases, leaving 12 bases between them. CDR3 amino acids: CAISPGQPTDTQYF. CDR3 sequence (DNA): TGTGCCATCAGCCCGGGACAACCCACAGATACGCAGTATTTT.

The chain is built from TRBV5-1 and TRBJ2-7; the match to TRBD2 covers 9 bases. J gave up 2 bases and V 3 bases, and 3 bases lay outside the gene matches. This CDR3 is built from 14 residues. Per germline, CDR1 SGHRS and CDR2 YFSETQ. The CDR3 DNA sequence: TGCGCCAGCAGCTCTAGCGGGACCCCCTACGAGCAGTACTTC. Protein sequence: CASSSSGTPYEQYF.

This clone was detected only once. J is TRBJ2-1 and V is TRBV9, with a tentative D call TRBD1 (6 bases). Germline CDR1 SGDLS, CDR2 YYNGEE. The germline V and J ends were trimmed by 4 bases and 8 bases, with 16 bases remaining between them. The CDR3 is 14 amino acids. The CDR3 is CASSLTGHSDEQFF. CDR3 bases: TGTGCCAGCAGCCTAACGGGACACTCTGATGAGCAGTTCTTC.

This clone was seen a handful of times. The V gene is TRBV24-1, the J gene TRBJ2-2, with 7 nucleotides matching TRBD1. The ends lost 9 bases at V and 0 bases at J; junction bases unmatched: 3. Germline V gene lookup returns CDR1 KGHDR and CDR2 SFDVKD. This CDR3 comprises 14 residues. CDR3 protein: CATQGQTNTGELFF. The CDR3 nucleotides read TGTGCCACCCAGGGACAGACGAACACCGGGGAGCTGTTTTTT.

The V and J genes are TRBV5-1 and TRBJ2-7; 9 nucleotides agree with TRBD1. V shed 0 bases, J shed 3 bases, and the junction held 10 bases outside the gene matches. CDR3 size: 17 residues. CDR1 and CDR2 (germline): SGHRS, YFSETQ. CDR3 sequence reads: CASSLDWTGVGDYEQYF. The DNA of the CDR3 is TGCGCCAGCAGCTTGGATTGGACAGGGGTAGGCGACTACGAGCAGTACTTC. The full variable domain, completed using reference TRBV5-1 and TRBJ2-7, is KAGVTQTPRYLIKTRGQQVTLSCSPISGHRSVSWYQQTPGQGLQFLFEYFSETQRNKGNFPGRFSGRQFSNSRSEMNVSTLELGDSALYLCASSLDWTGVGDYEQYFGPGTRLTVT.

This CDR3 reads CASSVVEWNTGELFF. Written as DNA, the CDR3 is TGTGCCAGCAGCGTAGTGGAGTGGAACACCGGGGAGCTGTTTTTT. V and J are TRBV9 and TRBJ2-2; D is undetermined. Per germline, CDR1 SGDLS and CDR2 YYNGEE. The ends were cut back, 0 bases at V and 1 base at J, with 7 bases in the middle. CDR3 length equals 15 residues.

The chain carries TRBV6-2 or TRBV6-3 and TRBJ1-2; TRBD1 might be the D (5 bases). The V end was cut by 2 bases, the J end by 5 bases, with 21 bases between. The CDR3 spans 17 residues. Germline V gene lookup returns CDR1 MNHEY and CDR2 SVGEGT. The CDR3 loop is CASSYPPSLQGWYGYTF. The CDR3 DNA is TGTGCCAGCAGTTACCCACCCAGCTTGCAGGGATGGTATGGCTACACCTTC.

J is TRBJ2-6 and V is TRBV1; the table's D call, TRBD1, has no DNA check behind it. TRBV1 counts as a pseudogene. This CDR3 contains 19 residues. DNA for the CDR3: TGCACCAGCAGCCAAGAGCGAGACAGAGGTTCCTCTGGGGCCAACGTCCTGACTTTC. As protein: CTSSQERDRGSSGANVLTF.

V gene TRBV14 combines with J gene TRBJ2-1; TRBD1 might be the D (5 bases). V lost 0 bases and J lost 10, with 13 bases in between. Germline CDR1 is SGHDN and CDR2 is FVKESK. This CDR3 comprises 14 residues. The CDR3 is CASSQEHGRAEQFF. DNA for the CDR3: TGTGCCAGCAGCCAAGAACACGGCAGGGCCGAGCAGTTCTTC.